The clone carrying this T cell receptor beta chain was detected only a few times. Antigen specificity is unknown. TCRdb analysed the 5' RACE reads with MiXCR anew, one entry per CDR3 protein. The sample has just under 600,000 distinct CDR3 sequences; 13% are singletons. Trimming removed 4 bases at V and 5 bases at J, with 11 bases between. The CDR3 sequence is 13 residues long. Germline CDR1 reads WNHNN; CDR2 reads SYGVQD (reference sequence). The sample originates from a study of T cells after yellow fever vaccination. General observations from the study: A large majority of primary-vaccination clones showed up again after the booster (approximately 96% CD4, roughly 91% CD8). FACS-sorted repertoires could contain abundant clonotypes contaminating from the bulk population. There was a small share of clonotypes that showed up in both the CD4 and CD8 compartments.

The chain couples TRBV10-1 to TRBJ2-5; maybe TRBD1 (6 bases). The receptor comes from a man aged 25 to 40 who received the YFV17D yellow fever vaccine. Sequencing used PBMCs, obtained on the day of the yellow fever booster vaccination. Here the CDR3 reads CASSGGHVETQYF. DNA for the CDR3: TGCGCCAGCAGTGGGGGGCATGTGGAGACCCAGTACTTC.